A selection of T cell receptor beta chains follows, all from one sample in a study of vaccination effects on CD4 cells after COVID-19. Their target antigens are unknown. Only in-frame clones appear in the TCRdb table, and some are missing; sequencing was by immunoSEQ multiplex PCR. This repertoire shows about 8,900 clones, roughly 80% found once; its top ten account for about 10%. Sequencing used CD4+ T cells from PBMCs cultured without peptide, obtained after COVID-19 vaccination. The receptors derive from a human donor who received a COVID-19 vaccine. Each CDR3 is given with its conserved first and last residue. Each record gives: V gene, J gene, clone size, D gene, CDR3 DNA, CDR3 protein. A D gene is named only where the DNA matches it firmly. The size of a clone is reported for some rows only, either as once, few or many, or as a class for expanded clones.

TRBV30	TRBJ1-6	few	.	TGTGCCTGGAGTACCCTAGGAGGGAGGAATTCACCCCTCCACTTT	CAWSTLGGRNSPLHF
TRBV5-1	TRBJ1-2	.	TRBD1	TGCGCCAGCAGCTTGGACCGTAGGACAGGGCTGCAGGGCTACACCTTC	CASSLDRRTGLQGYTF
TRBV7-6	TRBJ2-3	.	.	TGTGCCAGCAGCCCCCAGATCGTAAGGACAGATACGCAGTATTTT	CASSPQIVRTDTQYF
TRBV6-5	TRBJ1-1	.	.	TGTGCCAGCCGGGTCGCGACGGGCACTGAAGCTTTCTTT	CASRVATGTEAFF
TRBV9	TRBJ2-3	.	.	TGTGCCAGCAGCGTAGGGGGAAGAGATACGCAGTATTTT	CASSVGGRDTQYF
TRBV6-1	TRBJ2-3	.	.	TGTGCCAGCAGTGAGCGACAGGGAGGGACAGATACGCAGTATTTT	CASSERQGGTDTQYF
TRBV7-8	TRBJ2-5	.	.	TGTGCCAGCAGCTTGATCCGGGTCACTTTTAAAGAGACCCAGTACTTC	CASSLIRVTFKETQYF
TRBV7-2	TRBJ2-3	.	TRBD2	TGTGCCAGCAGCTTAAAACTAGCGGGAGGACGAGATACGCAGTATTTT	CASSLKLAGGRDTQYF
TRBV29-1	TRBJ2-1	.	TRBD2	TGCAGCGTTGCCCTCGGGAGGGATGGGAATGAGCAGTTCTTC	CSVALGRDGNEQFF
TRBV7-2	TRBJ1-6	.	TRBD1	TGTGCCAGCAGCCCGATGGGGACAGGGTCCTCACCCCTCCACTTT	CASSPMGTGSSPLHF
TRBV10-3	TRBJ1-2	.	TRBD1	TGTGCCATCAGCGGTCAGGGGGCGGGAAACTATGGCTACACCTTC	CAISGQGAGNYGYTF
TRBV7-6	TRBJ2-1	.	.	TGTGCCAGCAGCTTAGAAAAGAACGGGGGCCAGCAGTTCTTC	CASSLEKNGGQQFF
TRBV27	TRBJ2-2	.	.	TGTGCCAGCAGTCCCCTTCGAGAGATTGGAGGCTTAAGGCTGTTTTTT	CASSPLREIGGLRLFF
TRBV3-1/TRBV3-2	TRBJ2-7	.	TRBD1	TGTGCCAGCAGCAGACAGGGGGAAGGCTACGAGCAGTACTTC	CASSRQGEGYEQYF
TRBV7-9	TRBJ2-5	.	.	TGTGCCAGCAGCTTAGGGACAGACCAAGAGACCCAGTACTTC	CASSLGTDQETQYF
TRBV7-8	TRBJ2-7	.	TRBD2	TGTGCCAGCAGCCTGGGACTAGGCTCAGGCGAGCAGTACTTC	CASSLGLGSGEQYF
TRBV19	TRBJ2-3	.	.	TGTGCCAGTAGTATTCCACAGGGACTCCACGGAGCAGATACGCAGTATTTT	CASSIPQGLHGADTQYF
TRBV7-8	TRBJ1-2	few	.	TGTGCCAGCAGCTTCGCAGGCTCTAACTATGGCTACACCTTC	CASSFAGSNYGYTF
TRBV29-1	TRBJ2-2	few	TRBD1	TGCAGCGTTGTTAGGTTCGGGACAGGGAACACCGGGGAGCTGTTTTTT	CSVVRFGTGNTGELFF
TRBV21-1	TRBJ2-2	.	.	TGTGCCAGCAGCCCTCCAAGTACCGGGGAGCTGTTTTTT	CASSPPSTGELFF
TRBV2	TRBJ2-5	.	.	TGTGCCAGCAGCAGAGGGCACCAAGAGACCCAGTACTTC	CASSRGHQETQYF
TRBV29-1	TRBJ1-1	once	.	TGCAGCGTTTCCCTGGCCACTGAAGCTTTCTTT	CSVSLATEAFF
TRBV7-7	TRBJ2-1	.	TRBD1	TGTGCTAGCAGCTCAGCACAGGGGAATGAGCAGTTCTTC	CASSSAQGNEQFF
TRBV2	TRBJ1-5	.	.	TGTGCCAGCAGTGCGGGGGGAGGTAGCAATCAGCCCCAGCATTTT	CASSAGGGSNQPQHF
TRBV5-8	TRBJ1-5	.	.	TGTGCCAGCAGCTGGGGCTCCAATCAGCCCCAGCATTTT	CASSWGSNQPQHF
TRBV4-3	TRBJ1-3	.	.	TGCGCCAGCAGCCGAGGGCAGTGGACCGGAAACACCATATATTTT	CASSRGQWTGNTIYF
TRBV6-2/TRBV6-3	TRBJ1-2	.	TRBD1	TGTGCCAGCAGCGCCGGGACAGGGGCCCTAATTTCCTATGGCTACACCTTC	CASSAGTGALISYGYTF
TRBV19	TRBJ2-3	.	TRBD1	TGTGCCACGGGACAGGGAAACACAGATACGCAGTATTTT	CATGQGNTDTQYF
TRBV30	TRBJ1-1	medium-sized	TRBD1	TGTGCCTGGATGACTTTCCCGGGACAGGGGGTGGGAAAAGCTTTCTTT	CAWMTFPGQGVGKAFF
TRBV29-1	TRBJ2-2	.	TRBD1	TGCAGCGCTCGACAGGGAACGAACACCGGGGAGCTGTTTTTT	CSARQGTNTGELFF
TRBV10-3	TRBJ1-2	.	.	TGTGCCATCAGTCGGTCTTGGGGGGGGTCTGAAGGCTACACCTTC	CAISRSWGGSEGYTF
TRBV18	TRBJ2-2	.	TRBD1	TGTGCCAGCTCACTAGGGACAGTCAACACCGGGGAGCTGTTTTTT	CASSLGTVNTGELFF
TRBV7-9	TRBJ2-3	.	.	TGTGCCAGCAGCTCGCGCGGACCGCCGGATACGCAGTATTTT	CASSSRGPPDTQYF
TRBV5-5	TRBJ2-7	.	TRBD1	TGTGCCAGCAGCCCGGGACAGACCTACGAGCAGTACTTC	CASSPGQTYEQYF
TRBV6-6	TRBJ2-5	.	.	TGTGCCAGCACGGGGAATACGGAGACCCAGTACTTC	CASTGNTETQYF
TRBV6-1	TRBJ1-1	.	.	TGTGCCAGCAGTGAGGCAGCTAACACTGAAGCTTTCTTT	CASSEAANTEAFF
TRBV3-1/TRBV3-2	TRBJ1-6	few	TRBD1	TGTGCCAGCAGCCAAGTAGGGGGCTTGAATTCACCCCTCCACTTT	CASSQVGGLNSPLHF
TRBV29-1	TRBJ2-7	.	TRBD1	TGCAGTGAAACGACAGGGTCTGGCGAGCAGTACTTC	CSETTGSGEQYF
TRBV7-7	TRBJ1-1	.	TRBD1	TGTGCTAGCAGCTCCTACGGACAGGGAGACACTGAAGCTTTCTTT	CASSSYGQGDTEAFF
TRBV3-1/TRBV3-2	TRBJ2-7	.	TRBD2	TGTGCCAGCAGCCAGGGGCGGGGGGGCCCCTACGAGCAGTACTTC	CASSQGRGGPYEQYF